This T cell receptor (beta chain) is drawn from a study of somatic mutations in cytotoxic T cells in rheumatoid arthritis. Regarding the study as a whole: A significant difference in CD8+ T-cell clonality was not found between rheumatoid arthritis patients and age-matched healthy controls.

Generated by immunoSEQ multiplex PCR, the TCRdb table keeps only in-frame clones and is missing some. The sample yields some 20,000 clones, 80% seen once. Germline V lookup: CDR1 SNHLY, CDR2 FYNNEI. This CDR3 has 9 amino acids. About this clone itself: The target antigen is unknown. One junction end does not reproduce the germline sequence, and a read error may be involved.

This chain uses TRBV2 with TRBJ2-7; D ambiguous. This receptor was taken from an adult with rheumatoid arthritis. The sample taken for sequencing was CD8+ T cells sorted from blood. The CDR3 DNA reads as TGTGCCAGCAGTGATCCAACGATCTTC. Translation: CASSDPTIF.